This TCR beta chain is drawn from a study of identical twins. Study findings and constraints: Where out-of-frame alpha sequences were twin-shared, they showed excess low generation probability. There is a chance that invariant MAIT and iNKT cells partially muddied zero-insertion analyses.

As concerns this clonotype: Its antigen is undetermined.

The length of the CDR3 is 16 residues. Germline trimming cut 1 base from V and 2 bases from J; bases unmatched to any gene: 3. A template switching step contributed a universal primer site, while unique molecular identifiers were present in the cDNA. Using its own MiXCR run on the 5' RACE reads, TCRdb lists one record per CDR3 protein. Here the sample spans more than 1.5 million distinct CDR3 sequences, under 35% being singletons. The sample was cord blood. This TCR was sampled from a newborn girl in good health. This rearrangement joins TRBV12-3 or TRBV12-4 to TRBJ2-1, with TRBD2 identical over 9 bases. CDR3 sequence reads: CASSLGGRVAYNEQFF. CDR3 DNA: TGTGCCAGCAGTTTAGGCGGGAGGGTAGCCTACAATGAGCAGTTCTTC.